The 8 T cell receptor beta chains given below trace back to one sample, sequenced in a study of T cell responses to AZD1222 COVID-19 vaccine. Produced via immunoSEQ multiplex PCR; TCRdb's table is partial and in-frame only. The sample shows approximately 140,000 clones, around 90% of them seen only once. The sample here was peripheral blood, taken on day 0 of AZD1222 vaccination. All receptors come from an adult in good health.

The chain has TRBV28 and TRBJ1-5; D remains unclear. The CDR3 is 13 residues long. Trimming pared 10 bases from V and 2 bases from J, leaving 12 bases between. Germline V CDR1 and CDR2: MDHEN, SYDVKM. This CDR3 reads CATGVLGNQPQHF. In DNA form, the CDR3 reads TGTGCCACCGGGGTTTTGGGCAATCAGCCCCAGCATTTT.

The gene calls are TRBV19 and TRBJ2-5; D is ambiguous. Trimming took 3 bases from V and 5 from J, leaving 10 bases between them. The CDR3 consists of 13 residues. Looked up from germline, CDR1 is LNHDA and CDR2 is SQIVND (reference sequence). The CDR3 DNA sequence: TGTGCCAGTAGTATCGGGCTTGGGGAGACCCAGTACTTC. Translating it yields CASSIGLGETQYF.

The rearrangement joins TRBV28 to TRBJ1-4, with D perhaps TRBD1 (6 bases). The CDR3 sequence is 15 residues long. Germline CDR1 reads MDHEN; CDR2 reads SYDVKM. The V end was cut by 8 bases, the J end by 4 bases, with 17 bases between. The CDR3 DNA sequence: TGTGCCAGCCGGGGTGGGGGGCAGTATAATGAAAAACTGTTTTTT. This sequence encodes CASRGGGQYNEKLFF.

CDR3: CASSSLTGGHSDEQYF. The CDR3 DNA reads as TGTGCCAGCAGCTCGCTGACAGGGGGCCATTCAGACGAGCAGTACTTC. The rearrangement uses TRBV7-9 and TRBJ2-7, with 10 bases that match TRBD1. The CDR3 is 16 residues long. Germline-derived CDR1 and CDR2 are SEHNR and FQNEAQ (reference sequence). With 4 bases clipped from V and 5 bases from J, the junction kept 11 bases outside the gene matches.

The V call is TRBV6-1, the J call TRBJ2-5; weak D call: TRBD1 (6 bases). V lost 2 bases and J lost 4, with 11 bases in between. The CDR3 spans 14 residues. Germline V CDR1 and CDR2: MNHNS, SASEGT. CDR3 nucleotides: TGTGCCAGCAGTGAATCGGCAGGGGCAGAGACCCAGTACTTC. Protein: CASSESAGAETQYF.

The chain combines TRBV15 with TRBJ1-1, with TRBD1 matching over 7 bases. The CDR3 length is 13 residues. Germline trimming cut 1 base from V and 6 bases from J; bases unmatched to any gene: 2. Germline lookup yields CDR1 LNHNV and CDR2 YYDKDF (reference sequence). CDR3 residues: CATSRVGTAEAFF. CDR3 coding DNA: TGTGCCACCAGCAGAGTCGGGACAGCTGAAGCTTTCTTT.

This clone was counted once. The genes are TRBV28 and TRBJ1-3; D is uncertain. This CDR3 spans 15 amino acids. Germline CDR1 MDHEN, CDR2 SYDVKM. V gave up 6 bases and J gave up 0 bases, with 12 bases separating them. The CDR3 bases are TGTGCCAGCAGGAAGGGTCTCAGCTCTGGAAACACCATATATTTT. Its translation: CASRKGLSSGNTIYF. Using reference TRBV28 and TRBJ1-3 for the parts outside the CDR3, the full variable domain is DVKVTQSSRYLVKRTGEKVFLECVQDMDHENMFWYRQDPGLGLRLIYFSYDVKMKEKGDIPEGYSVSREKKERFSLILESASTNQTSMYLCASRKGLSSGNTIYFGEGSWLTVV.

The V and J genes are TRBV5-1 and TRBJ2-7; TRBD1 might be the D (6 bases). The V and J ends lost 7 bases and 0 bases respectively, with 8 bases between them. The CDR3 is 12 amino acids. Per the germline V gene, CDR1 is SGHRS and CDR2 is YFSETQ. In DNA form, the CDR3 reads TGCGCCAGCTCCAGGGGCTCCTACGAGCAGTACTTC. This translates into CASSRGSYEQYF.